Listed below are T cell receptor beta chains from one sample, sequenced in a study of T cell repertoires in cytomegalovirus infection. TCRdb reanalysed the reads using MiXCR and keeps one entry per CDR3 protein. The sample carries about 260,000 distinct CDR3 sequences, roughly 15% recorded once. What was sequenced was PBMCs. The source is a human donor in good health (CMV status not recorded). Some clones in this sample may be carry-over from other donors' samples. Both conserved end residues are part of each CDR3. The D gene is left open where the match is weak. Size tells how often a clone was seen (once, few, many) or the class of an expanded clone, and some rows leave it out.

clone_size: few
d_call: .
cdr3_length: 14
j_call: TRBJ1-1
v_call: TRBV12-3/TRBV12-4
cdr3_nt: TGTGCCAGCAGTCCACTAATAGGGGTTAGTGAAGCTTTCTTT
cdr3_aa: CASSPLIGVSEAFF

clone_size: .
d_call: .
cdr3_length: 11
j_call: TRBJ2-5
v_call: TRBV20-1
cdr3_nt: TGCAGTGCTAAACAGCAAGAGACCCAGTACTTC
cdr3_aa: CSAKQQETQYF

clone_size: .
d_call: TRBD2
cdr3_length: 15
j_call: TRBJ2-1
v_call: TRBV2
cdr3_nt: TGTGCCAGCAGGTTAACTAGCGGGACCTACAATGAGCAGTTCTTC
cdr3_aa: CASRLTSGTYNEQFF

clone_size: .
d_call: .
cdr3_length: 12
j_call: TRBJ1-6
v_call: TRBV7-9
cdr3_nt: TGTGCCAGCAGCTTACCCCATTCACCCCTCCACTTT
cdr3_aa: CASSLPHSPLHF

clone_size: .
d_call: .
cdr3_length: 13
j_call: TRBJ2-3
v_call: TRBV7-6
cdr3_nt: TGTGCCAGCAGCTTCCCGCGGGAAGATACGCAGTATTTT
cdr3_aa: CASSFPREDTQYF

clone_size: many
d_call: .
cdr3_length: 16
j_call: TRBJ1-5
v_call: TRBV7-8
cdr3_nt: TGTGCCAGCAGCTTAGCAGACGCAGCCGCCGATCAGCCCCAGCATTTT
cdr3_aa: CASSLADAAADQPQHF

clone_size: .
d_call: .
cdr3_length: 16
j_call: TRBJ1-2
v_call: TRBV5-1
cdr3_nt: TGCGCCAGCAGCTTGGTCGGCCTGGGGGCGAGGAGTGGCTACACCTTC
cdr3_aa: CASSLVGLGARSGYTF

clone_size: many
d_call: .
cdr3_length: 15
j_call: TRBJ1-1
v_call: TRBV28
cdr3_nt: TGTGCCAGCAGTTCCCCGAGCCCGGGTGGCACTGAAGCTTTCTTT
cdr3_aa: CASSSPSPGGTEAFF

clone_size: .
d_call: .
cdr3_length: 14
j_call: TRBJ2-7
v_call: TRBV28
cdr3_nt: TGTGCCAGCAAGGGGCAAGGGGGGAGCCACGAGCAGTACTTC
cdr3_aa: CASKGQGGSHEQYF

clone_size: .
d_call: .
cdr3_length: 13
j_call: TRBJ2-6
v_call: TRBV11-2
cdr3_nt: TGTGCCAGCAGCTTCACTGGGGCCAACGTCCTGACTTTC
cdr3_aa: CASSFTGANVLTF

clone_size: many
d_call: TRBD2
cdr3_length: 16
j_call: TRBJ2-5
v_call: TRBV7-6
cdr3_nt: TGTGCTAGCAGCTTATCGCTTAGCGGGGCACAAGAGACCCAGTACTTC
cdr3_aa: CASSLSLSGAQETQYF

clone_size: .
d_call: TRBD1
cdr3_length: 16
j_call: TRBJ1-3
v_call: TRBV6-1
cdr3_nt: TGTGCCAGCAGTCCCGGACAGGGGGTTGGTGGAAACACCATATATTTT
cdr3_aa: CASSPGQGVGGNTIYF

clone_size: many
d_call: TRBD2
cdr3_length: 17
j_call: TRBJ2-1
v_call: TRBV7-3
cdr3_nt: TGTGCCAGCAGCTTAAGGGCTAGCGGGGGCCTCTACAATGAGCAGTTCTTC
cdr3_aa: CASSLRASGGLYNEQFF

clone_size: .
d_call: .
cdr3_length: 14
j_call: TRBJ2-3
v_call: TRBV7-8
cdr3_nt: TGTGCCAGCGTGGGGGGGGCAAGCACAGATACGCAGTATTTT
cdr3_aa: CASVGGASTDTQYF

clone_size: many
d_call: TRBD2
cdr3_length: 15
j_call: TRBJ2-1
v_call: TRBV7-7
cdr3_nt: TGTGCCAGCAGCTTATGGCGGGAGGGCCAGGGTGAGCAGTTCTTC
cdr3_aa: CASSLWREGQGEQFF

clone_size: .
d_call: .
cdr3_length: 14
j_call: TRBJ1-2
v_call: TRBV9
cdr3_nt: TGTGCCAGCAGTGCGGGGGAGGGGGTGAACGGCTACACCTTC
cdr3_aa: CASSAGEGVNGYTF

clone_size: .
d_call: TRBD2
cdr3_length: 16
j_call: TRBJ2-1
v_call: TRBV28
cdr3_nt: TGTGCCAGCAGTCCCCCCGGGGTAGCGGGAGCTGATGAGCAGTTCTTC
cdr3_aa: CASSPPGVAGADEQFF

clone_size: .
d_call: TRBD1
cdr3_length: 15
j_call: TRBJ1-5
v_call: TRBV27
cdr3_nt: TGTGCCAGCAGTCCCCTAACGGGACAGAATCAGCCCCAGCATTTT
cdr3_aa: CASSPLTGQNQPQHF

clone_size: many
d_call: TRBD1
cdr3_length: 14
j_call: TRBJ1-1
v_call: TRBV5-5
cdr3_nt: TGTGCCAGCAGCTCCGGACAGGGGAGGACTGAAGCTTTCTTT
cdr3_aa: CASSSGQGRTEAFF

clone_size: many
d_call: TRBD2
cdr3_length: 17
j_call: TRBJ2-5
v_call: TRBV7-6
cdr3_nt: TGTGCCAGCAGCTCCGGACTAGCGGGAGCGAGGCAAGAGACCCAGTACTTC
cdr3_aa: CASSSGLAGARQETQYF

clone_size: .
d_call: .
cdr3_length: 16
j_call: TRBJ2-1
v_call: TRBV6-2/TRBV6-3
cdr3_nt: TGTGCTCAAGACCGTCTCTTCTCCGGGTCGGGGAATGAGCAGTTCTTC
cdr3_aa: CAQDRLFSGSGNEQFF

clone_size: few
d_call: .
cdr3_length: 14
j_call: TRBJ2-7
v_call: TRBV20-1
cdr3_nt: TGCAGTGCGGTCTCCCTGTTGGGCGCTCTCGAGCAGTACTTC
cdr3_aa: CSAVSLLGALEQYF

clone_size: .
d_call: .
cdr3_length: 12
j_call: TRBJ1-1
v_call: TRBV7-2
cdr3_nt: TGTGCCAGCAGCAGCAAATGGGCGGAAGCTTTCTTT
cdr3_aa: CASSSKWAEAFF

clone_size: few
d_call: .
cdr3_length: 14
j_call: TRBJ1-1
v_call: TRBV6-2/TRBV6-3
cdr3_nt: TGTGCCAGCAAAAAGACAGAATTGAACACTGAAGCTTTCTTT
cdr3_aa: CASKKTELNTEAFF

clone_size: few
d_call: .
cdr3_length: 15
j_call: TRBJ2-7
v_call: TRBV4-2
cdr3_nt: TGTGCCAGCAGCCAGTCGGGGGACCCCGGATTACAGCAGTACTTC
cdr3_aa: CASSQSGDPGLQQYF

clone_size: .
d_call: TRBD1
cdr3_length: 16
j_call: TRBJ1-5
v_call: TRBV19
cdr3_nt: TGTGCCAGTAGTATGTCGCAGGGGGCCGGCAATCAGCCCCAGCATTTT
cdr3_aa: CASSMSQGAGNQPQHF

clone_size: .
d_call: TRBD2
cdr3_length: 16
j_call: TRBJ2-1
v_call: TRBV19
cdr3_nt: TGTGCCAGTAGTACTGAGATAGCGGGACCGTACGATGAGCAGTTCTTC
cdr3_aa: CASSTEIAGPYDEQFF

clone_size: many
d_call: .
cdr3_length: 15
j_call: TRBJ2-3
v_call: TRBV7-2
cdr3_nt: TGTGCCAGCAGCTCCCTTTATTGGGCCCCAGATACGCAGTATTTT
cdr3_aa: CASSSLYWAPDTQYF

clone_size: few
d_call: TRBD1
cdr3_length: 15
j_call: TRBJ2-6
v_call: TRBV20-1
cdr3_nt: TGCAGTGCCTATACAGGGGGCACTGGGGCCAACGTCCTGACTTTC
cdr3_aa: CSAYTGGTGANVLTF

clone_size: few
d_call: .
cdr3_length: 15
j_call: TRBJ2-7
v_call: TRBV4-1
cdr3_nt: TGCGCCAGCAGCCAAGCCCCGGGGTCGGGCTACGAGCAGTACTTC
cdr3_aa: CASSQAPGSGYEQYF

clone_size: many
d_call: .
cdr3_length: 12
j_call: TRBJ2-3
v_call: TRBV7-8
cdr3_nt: TGTGCCAGCAGCTCATCCACATATACGCAGTATTTT
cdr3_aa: CASSSSTYTQYF

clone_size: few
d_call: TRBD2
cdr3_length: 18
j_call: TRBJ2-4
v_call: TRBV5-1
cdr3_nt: TGCGCCAGCAGCCCGACCGCGGGACTAGTCGAAGCCAAAAACATTCAGTACTTC
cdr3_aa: CASSPTAGLVEAKNIQYF

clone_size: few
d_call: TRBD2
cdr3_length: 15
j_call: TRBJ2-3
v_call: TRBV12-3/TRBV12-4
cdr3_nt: TGTGCCAGCAGACTAGCGGGAGCCGTTACAGATACGCAGTATTTT
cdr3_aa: CASRLAGAVTDTQYF

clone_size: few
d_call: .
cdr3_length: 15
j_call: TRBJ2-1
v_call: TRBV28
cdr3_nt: TGTGCCAGCAGTCACGGGGGTAGGGGTTACAATGAGCAGTTCTTC
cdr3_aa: CASSHGGRGYNEQFF

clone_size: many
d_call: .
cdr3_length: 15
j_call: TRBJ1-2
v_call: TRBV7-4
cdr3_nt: TGTGCCAGCAGCTCGTTGGTCCCCGGCCCCTATGGCTACACCTTC
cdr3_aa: CASSSLVPGPYGYTF

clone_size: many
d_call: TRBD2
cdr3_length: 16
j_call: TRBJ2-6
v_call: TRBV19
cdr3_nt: TGTGCCAGTACCCACTCCGGGGGGTCTGGGGCCAACGTCCTGACTTTC
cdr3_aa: CASTHSGGSGANVLTF

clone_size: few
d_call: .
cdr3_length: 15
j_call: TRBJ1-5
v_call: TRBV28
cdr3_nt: TGTGCCAGCAGTTTATCCCAGGCCGGCAATCAGCCCCAGCATTTT
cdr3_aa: CASSLSQAGNQPQHF

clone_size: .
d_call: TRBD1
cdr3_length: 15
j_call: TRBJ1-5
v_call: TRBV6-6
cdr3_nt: TGTGCCAGCAGTTACTCCGAGGGGGCGGGACAGCCCCAGCATTTT
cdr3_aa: CASSYSEGAGQPQHF

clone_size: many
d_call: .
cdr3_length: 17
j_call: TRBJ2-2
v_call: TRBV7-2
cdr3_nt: TGTGCCAGCAGCTCCCGATGGGGGGTCGCGAACACCGGGGAGCTGTTTTTT
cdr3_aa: CASSSRWGVANTGELFF

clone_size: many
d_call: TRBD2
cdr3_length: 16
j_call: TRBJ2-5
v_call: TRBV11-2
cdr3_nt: TGTGCCAGCAGCTTAGGGACTAGCGGGTACCAAGAGACCCAGTACTTC
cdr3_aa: CASSLGTSGYQETQYF

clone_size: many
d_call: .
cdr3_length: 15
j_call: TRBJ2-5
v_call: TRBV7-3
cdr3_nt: TGTGCCAGCAGTCTCAAGGGGGACCAGCAAGAGACCCAGTACTTC
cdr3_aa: CASSLKGDQQETQYF

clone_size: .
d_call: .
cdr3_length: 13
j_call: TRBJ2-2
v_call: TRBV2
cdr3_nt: TGTGCCAGCAGATATACTAGTCCCGGGGAGCTGTTTTTT
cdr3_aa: CASRYTSPGELFF

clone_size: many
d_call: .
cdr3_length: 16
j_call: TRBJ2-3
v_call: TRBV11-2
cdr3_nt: TGTGCCAGCAGCTCCCGGGAAGCGGCTAGCACAGATACGCAGTATTTT
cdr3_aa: CASSSREAASTDTQYF

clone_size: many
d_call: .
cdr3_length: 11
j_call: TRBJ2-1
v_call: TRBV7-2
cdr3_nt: TGTGCCAGCAGCTTTAGGGATGAGCAGTTCTTC
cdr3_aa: CASSFRDEQFF

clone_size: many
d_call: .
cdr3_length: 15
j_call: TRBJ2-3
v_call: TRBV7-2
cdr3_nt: TGTGCCAGCAGCTCCCGGACTGCCCCGACAGATACGCAGTATTTT
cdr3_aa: CASSSRTAPTDTQYF

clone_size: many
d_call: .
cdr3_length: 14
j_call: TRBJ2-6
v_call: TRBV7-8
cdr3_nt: TGTGCCAGCAGCCCGGCACCTGGGGCCAACGTCCTGACTTTC
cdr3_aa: CASSPAPGANVLTF

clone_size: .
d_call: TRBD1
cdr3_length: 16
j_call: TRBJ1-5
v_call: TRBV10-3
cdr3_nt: TGTGCCATCAGTGCCGGGACAGAGAATAGCAATCAGCCCCAGCATTTT
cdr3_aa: CAISAGTENSNQPQHF

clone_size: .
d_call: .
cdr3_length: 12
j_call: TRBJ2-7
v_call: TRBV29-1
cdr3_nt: TGCATCTTGCCCCGGACATCCTACGAGCAGTACTTC
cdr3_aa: CILPRTSYEQYF

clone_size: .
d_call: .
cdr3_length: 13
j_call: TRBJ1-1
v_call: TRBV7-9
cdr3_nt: TGTGCCAGCAGACCGAGGTCGGGTGGGGAAGCTTTCTTT
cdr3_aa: CASRPRSGGEAFF

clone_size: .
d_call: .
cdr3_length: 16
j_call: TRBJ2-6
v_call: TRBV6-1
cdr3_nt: TGTGCCAGCAGTCCGGGACGCCTCTCTGGGGCCAACGTCCTGACTTTC
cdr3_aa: CASSPGRLSGANVLTF

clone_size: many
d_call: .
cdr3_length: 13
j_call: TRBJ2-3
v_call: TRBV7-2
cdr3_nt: TGTGCCAGCAGCTTAGGGTCGCGGGAACGGCAGTATTTT
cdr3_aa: CASSLGSRERQYF

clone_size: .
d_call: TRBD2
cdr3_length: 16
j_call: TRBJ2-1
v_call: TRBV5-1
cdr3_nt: TGCGCCAGCAGCGGGTGGGCGGGAGGCCTTCCGAATGAGCAGTTCTTC
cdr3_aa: CASSGWAGGLPNEQFF

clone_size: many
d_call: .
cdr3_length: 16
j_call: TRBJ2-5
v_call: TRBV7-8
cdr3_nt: TGTGCCAGCAGCTTAGTCGGGTTTCGGCGCCAAGAGACCCAGTACTTC
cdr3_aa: CASSLVGFRRQETQYF

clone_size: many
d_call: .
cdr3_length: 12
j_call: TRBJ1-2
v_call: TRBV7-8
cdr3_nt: TGTGCCAGCAGACCGTTGGTATATGGCTACACCTTC
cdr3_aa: CASRPLVYGYTF

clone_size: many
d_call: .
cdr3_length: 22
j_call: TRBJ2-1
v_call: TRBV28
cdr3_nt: TGTGCCAGCAGTCCCAATATTCCCACGGGGTCCGGAGTCAAGTGGTCCTACAATGAGCAGTTCTTC
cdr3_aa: CASSPNIPTGSGVKWSYNEQFF

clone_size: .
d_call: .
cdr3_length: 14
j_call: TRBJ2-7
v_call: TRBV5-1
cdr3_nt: TGCGCCAGTTCGGATGGACCGAATACCAACGAGCAGTACTTC
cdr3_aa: CASSDGPNTNEQYF

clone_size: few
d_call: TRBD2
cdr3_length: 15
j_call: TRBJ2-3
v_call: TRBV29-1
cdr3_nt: TGCAGCGTTGACCGCCGGGACTACCGCACAGATACGCAGTATTTT
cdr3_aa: CSVDRRDYRTDTQYF

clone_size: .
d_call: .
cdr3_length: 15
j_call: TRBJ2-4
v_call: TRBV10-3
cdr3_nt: TGTGCCATCAGTGAGATTTCAGGGGCCAAAAACATTCAGTACTTC
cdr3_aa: CAISEISGAKNIQYF

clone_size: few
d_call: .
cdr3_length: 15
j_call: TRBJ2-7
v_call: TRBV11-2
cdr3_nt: TGTGCCAGCAGCGGGGGCAGGGGGGTCTCCTACGAGCAGTACTTC
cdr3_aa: CASSGGRGVSYEQYF